This T cell receptor (beta chain) was captured by sequencing in a study of cytomegalovirus exposure and HLA in healthy donors. PCR employed 60 Vbeta and 13 Jbeta primers. TCRdb's table, derived via immunoSEQ multiplex PCR, lists solely in-frame clones and lacks some. The sample yields around 100,000 clones, 65% to 80% seen once. Germline CDR1 SQVTM, CDR2 ANQGSEA. V trimming: 7 bases; J trimming: 3 bases; junction bases outside the gene matches: 4. The CDR3 totals 13 residues. The V call is TRBV29-1, the J call TRBJ1-2; 11 nucleotides match TRBD1. This sequence was found in a female donor in good health and CMV-seropositive. What was sequenced was PBMCs. The DNA of the CDR3 is TGCAGCGCTCGGACAGGGGGCCACTATGGCTACACCTTC. Its protein product is CSARTGGHYGYTF.